This entry lists 27 T cell receptor beta chains sequenced from one sample in a study of T cells in Graves' hyperthyroidism and ophthalmopathy. The CDR3 regions of TCR beta were amplified from RNA transcripts. A first-round RT-PCR of the TCR CDR3 used the HTBI primer set. TCRdb reprocessed the multiplex PCR reads via MiXCR and lists one record per CDR3 protein. The table includes around 35,000 distinct CDR3 sequences, 52% detected once. The sample comprised blood. All receptors come from a woman in her 40s with Graves' ophthalmopathy.

This clonotype has ten or more counts. The chain carries TRBV9 and TRBJ2-1, with D possibly called TRBD1 or TRBD2 (5 bases each). The germline V gene encodes CDR1 SGDLS and CDR2 YYNGEE. The CDR3 runs 14 residues. Trimming took 0 bases from V and 3 from J, leaving 7 bases between them. Here the CDR3 reads CASSVGGGYNEQFF. In DNA, the CDR3 is TGTGCCAGCAGCGTAGGTGGGGGCTACAATGAGCAGTTCTTC.

CDR3 amino acids: CASSLGGQGATDTQYF. DNA for the CDR3: TGCGCCAGCAGCTTGGGAGGGCAGGGGGCGACAGATACGCAGTATTTT. The chain is built from TRBV5-1 and TRBJ2-3, with 8 bases aligning to TRBD1. This CDR3 comprises 16 residues. Germline CDR1 and CDR2: SGHRS and YFSETQ. The J segment lost 3 bases and the V segment lost 0 bases, leaving 6 bases of the junction unmatched. Full variable domain (remainder filled in from reference TRBV5-1 and TRBJ2-3): KAGVTQTPRYLIKTRGQQVTLSCSPISGHRSVSWYQQTPGQGLQFLFEYFSETQRNKGNFPGRFSGRQFSNSRSEMNVSTLELGDSALYLCASSLGGQGATDTQYFGPGTRLTVL.

This chain connects TRBV5-1 to TRBJ2-1; 8 nucleotides match TRBD1. The germline gives CDR1 SGHRS, CDR2 YFSETQ. The trim removed 4 bases at V and 7 bases at J, leaving 7 bases unmatched. The CDR3 is 14 amino acids. The CDR3 here is CASSLGQAGNEQFF. CDR3 sequence (DNA): TGCGCCAGCAGCCTGGGACAGGCCGGAAATGAGCAGTTCTTC. Full variable domain (remainder filled in from reference TRBV5-1 and TRBJ2-1): KAGVTQTPRYLIKTRGQQVTLSCSPISGHRSVSWYQQTPGQGLQFLFEYFSETQRNKGNFPGRFSGRQFSNSRSEMNVSTLELGDSALYLCASSLGQAGNEQFFGPGTRLTVL.

This clonotype was seen many times. The chain joins TRBV13 to TRBJ1-1; possible D gene TRBD1, 5 bases. Germline CDR1 reads PRHDT; CDR2 reads FYEKMQ (reference sequence). V lost 3 bases and J 1 base, leaving 15 bases between the germline ends. The length of the CDR3 is 16 residues. The CDR3, as DNA: TGTGCCAGCAGCTTGAGATCAGGGTCGTGGAACACTGAAGCTTTCTTT. Its translation: CASSLRSGSWNTEAFF.

This clonotype showed up many times. The chain is built from TRBV5-1 and TRBJ1-3, with 9 bases fitting TRBD1. In germline, CDR1 is SGHRS, CDR2 YFSETQ. The CDR3 sequence is 16 residues long. The trim removed 6 bases at V and 2 bases at J, leaving 9 bases unmatched. The CDR3 region has the DNA TGCGCCAGCACAGGGGGACAGGGATTGGCTGGAAACACCATATATTTT. It yields the protein CASTGGQGLAGNTIYF.

On this clonotype: The conserved closing phenylalanine or tryptophan is absent in this CDR3, likely reflecting a read error. Because the CDR3's place on the DNA is in doubt, the DNA is left out and the CDR3 is given as listed by TCRdb. V and J are TRBV7-6 and TRBJ2-5; the table's D call, TRBD1, has no DNA check behind it. Germline V CDR1 and CDR2: SGHVS, FNYEAQ. With termini counted, the CDR3 has 11 amino acids. The CDR3 spells CASSQQGGYSY.

As regards this clonotype: The conserved final phenylalanine or tryptophan is absent from the CDR3, which likely points to a read error. This rearrangement joins TRBV7-9 to TRBJ1-1; D unclear. With 1 base removed from V and 3 bases from J, the gap between germline ends came to 9 bases. The CDR3 is 14 residues long. Per germline, CDR1 SEHNR and CDR2 FQNEAQ (reference sequence). In nucleotides, the CDR3 is TGTGCCAGCAGCTTAGGCAGCGGGGACACTGAAGCTTTCTCT. This translates into CASSLGSGDTEAFS.

Many counts were recorded for this clonotype. The gene calls are TRBV19 and TRBJ2-7, with TRBD2 matching 16 bases. Germline values: CDR1 LNHDA, CDR2 SQIVND (reference sequence). J lost 5 bases, V lost 7 bases, and 11 bases had no gene match. The CDR3 loop spans 17 amino acids. CDR3 DNA: TGTGCCAGTAAAGATCCGGGACTAGCGGGAGGGCTGGACGAGCAGTACTTC. It yields the protein CASKDPGLAGGLDEQYF. Full variable domain (missing parts from reference TRBV19 and TRBJ2-7): DGGITQSPKYLFRKEGQNVTLSCEQNLNHDAMYWYRQDPGQGLRLIYYSQIVNDFQKGDIAEGYSVSREKKESFPLTVTSAQKNPTAFYLCASKDPGLAGGLDEQYFGPGTRLTVT.

This clonotype has at least ten counts. The chain joins TRBV7-9 to TRBJ1-4; D gene unclear. The CDR3 spans 14 residues. Germline values: CDR1 SEHNR, CDR2 FQNEAQ (reference sequence). V lost 2 bases and J 4 bases, leaving 8 bases between the germline ends. The CDR3 nucleotides are TGTGCCAGCAGCTTATCCTGGGATAATGAAAAACTGTTTTTT. It yields the protein CASSLSWDNEKLFF.

This clonotype has only a few counts. A read error is possible here, since a much larger clone lies one base away. The V gene is TRBV25-1, the J gene TRBJ2-6; 11 nucleotides line up with TRBD1. This CDR3 is 16 amino acids long. Germline-derived CDR1 and CDR2 are MGHDK and SYGVNS. The CDR3 DNA is TGTGCCAGCAGTGGGACAGGGGGCTCTGGGACCAACGTCCTGACTTTC. Its translation is CASSGTGGSGTNVLTF.

This clonotype came up a few times. This CDR3 is missing its conserved last phenylalanine or tryptophan, likely due to a read error. No DNA is shown, since the ends of the CDR3 on it are uncertain; the CDR3 is the one TCRdb lists. V gene TRBV7-2 combines with J gene TRBJ2-5; the table's D call, TRBD1, was not checked against the DNA. Germline V lookup: CDR1 SGHTA, CDR2 FQGNSA. The CDR3 region is 15 residues in length, termini included. Here the CDR3 reads CASSSGQNYGYTFGS.

This clonotype occurred many times. The chain joins TRBV5-8 to TRBJ1-3, with D unresolved. The length of the CDR3 is 16 residues. Germline CDR1 reads SGHTS; CDR2 reads YDEGEE. The ends were cut back, 4 bases at V and 0 bases at J, with 14 bases in the middle. This CDR3 reads CASSPSFPSSGNTIYF. CDR3 in DNA: TGTGCCAGCAGCCCCTCGTTCCCGAGCTCTGGAAACACCATATATTTT. The variable domain in full, completed from reference TRBV5-8 and TRBJ1-3, reads EAGVTQSPTHLIKTRGQQATLRCSPISGHTSVYWYQQALGLGLQFLLWYDEGEERNRGNFPPRFSGRQFPNYSSELNVNALELEDSALYLCASSPSFPSSGNTIYFGEGSWLTVV.

As for this clonotype: Relative to the germline gene, one junction end is altered; a read error may explain this. The chain uses TRBV7-6 and TRBJ2-5; D may be TRBD1 or TRBD2 (5 bases each). Per the germline V gene, CDR1 is SGHVS and CDR2 is FNYEAQ. CDR3 length equals 11 residues. CDR3 amino acids: CGISLGEIQYF. The CDR3 DNA reads TGTGGCATCAGCTTAGGGGAGATCCAGTACTTC.

This clonotype was detected many times. V and J are TRBV9 and TRBJ1-2, with D possibly being TRBD1 (5 bases). Germline V lookup: CDR1 SGDLS, CDR2 YYNGEE. CDR3 size: 16 residues. Trimming pared 0 bases from V and 4 bases from J, leaving 16 bases between. The CDR3 loop reads CASSVGGEMSAYGYTF. CDR3 nucleotides: TGTGCCAGCAGCGTAGGAGGGGAGATGTCGGCCTATGGCTACACCTTC.

The chain combines TRBV20-1 with TRBJ1-2, with 10 bases lining up with TRBD1. V lost 2 bases to trimming and J lost 3 bases; unmatched junction nucleotides: 3. Germline V gene data show CDR1 as DFQATT and CDR2 as SNEGSKA (reference sequence). The length of the CDR3 is 14 residues. The CDR3 DNA is TGCAGTGCTAGAAGAGGACAGGGGGACTATGGCTACACCTTC. Its protein product is CSARRGQGDYGYTF.

This clonotype was seen at least ten times. J is TRBJ1-5 and V is TRBV20-1; TRBD1 agrees at 11 bases. V gave up 3 bases and J gave up 2 bases; unmatched junction bases: 6. Germline V lookup: CDR1 DFQATT, CDR2 SNEGSKA (reference sequence). The CDR3 is made up of 16 amino acids. The CDR3 here is CSASSGTGGRNQPQHF. The CDR3 nucleotides read TGCAGTGCTAGCTCCGGGACAGGGGGTCGCAATCAGCCCCAGCATTTT.

A word on this clonotype: A much larger clonotype is one base distant, so this may be a read error. This rearrangement joins TRBV4-2 to TRBJ1-1; 8 nucleotides align to TRBD1. Germline assignment: CDR1 LGHNA and CDR2 YNFKEQ. The CDR3 totals 16 residues. This chain's CDR3 is CAGSQPLGQGASEAFF. The CDR3 DNA reads TGTGCCGGCAGCCAACCCCTGGGGCAGGGGGCTTCTGAAGCTTTCTTT.

The V call is TRBV6-7, the J call TRBJ2-2; D gene uncertain. TRBV6-7 falls under the ORF class, with uncertain function. Deletions cut 7 bases from V and 6 bases from J, with 6 bases between. The CDR3 runs 11 residues. The CDR3 coding sequence is TGTGCCAGCACCCCCCCCGGGGAGCTGTTTTTT. It translates to CASTPPGELFF.

This clonotype was recorded a few times. A much larger clone sits a single nucleotide away, making a read error possible. The genes are TRBV5-1 and TRBJ2-4; no definite D call. The CDR3 length is 15 residues. CDR1 SGHRS and CDR2 YFSETQ come from the germline V gene. CDR3 DNA sequence: TGCGCCAGATTACAACGCCGTATAGCCAAAAACATGCAGTACTTC. Its protein product is CARLQRRIAKNMQYF.

DNA for the CDR3: TGCAGTGCCACCGGGACAGAGATGAGCACGGGAGCTTTCTTT. It translates to CSATGTEMSTGAFF. The chain couples TRBV20-1 to TRBJ1-1, with TRBD1 matching over 7 bases. The CDR3 has 14 amino acids. Germline assignment: CDR1 DFQATT and CDR2 SNEGSKA (reference sequence). V dropped 6 bases and J dropped 10; count of bases not matched to a gene: 17.

V gene TRBV20-1 combines with J gene TRBJ2-1; 7 bases line up with TRBD1. The junction had 9 bases not matched to a gene; V was cut back by 4 bases and J by 9 bases. Germline V gives CDR1 DFQATT, CDR2 SNEGSKA (reference sequence). The CDR3 covers 13 residues. The CDR3 reads CSANKGAHTEQFF. The DNA for the CDR3 is TGCAGTGCTAATAAGGGGGCCCACACTGAGCAGTTCTTC.

This clonotype came up many times. The chain carries TRBV28 and TRBJ2-3; D is perhaps TRBD1 (6 bases). CDR1 is MDHEN, CDR2 SYDVKM, per germline. With 6 bases removed from V and 2 bases from J, the gap between germline ends came to 9 bases. The CDR3 length is 13 residues. The CDR3 DNA reads as TGTGCCAGCAGGGACAGCCTCACAGATACGCAGTATTTT. Translated: CASRDSLTDTQYF.

The V and J genes are TRBV6-1 and TRBJ2-7; unclear D gene. This CDR3 spans 12 amino acids. The V end lost 5 bases, the J end lost 2 bases, and 7 bases lay between the germline ends. CDR1 is MNHNS, CDR2 SASEGT, per germline. The CDR3 region is CASSSGPYEQYF. In DNA, the CDR3 is TGTGCCAGCAGTTCGGGCCCCTACGAGCAGTACTTC.

The rearrangement links TRBV18 to TRBJ1-1, with a weak D call TRBD1 (5 bases). There are 14 residues in the CDR3. V was trimmed by 3 bases and J by 3 bases, leaving 11 bases between them. Germline V gene lookup returns CDR1 KGHSH and CDR2 LQKENI. The CDR3 DNA reads as TGTGCCAGCTCACCCCTTGGGGGATACACTGAAGCTTTCTTT. Translation: CASSPLGGYTEAFF.

This chain uses TRBV5-1 with TRBJ2-1; the D gene is possibly TRBD2 (5 bases). Germline V gene lookup returns CDR1 SGHRS and CDR2 YFSETQ. Trimming shortened V by 5 bases and J by 16 bases, and 16 bases separated the two germline ends. This CDR3 is built from 11 residues. CDR3 DNA: TGCGCCAGCAGAGTCGTGGAGAGGGTTTTCTTC. Translation: CASRVVERVFF.

The genes are TRBV12-3 or TRBV12-4 and TRBJ1-6, with TRBD1 matching over 8 bases. V lost 6 bases and J lost 13; bases outside the gene matches: 8. The CDR3 sequence is 13 residues long. In nucleotides, the CDR3 is TGTGCCAGCAGACAGGGGGTAGATCAGCCCCTCCACTTT. Residues: CASRQGVDQPLHF.

In this sample, this clonotype turned up many times. The chain carries TRBV6-1 and TRBJ2-1; 11 nucleotides match TRBD1. Germline V gene sequence: CDR1 MNHNS, CDR2 SASEGT. The V segment lost 5 bases and the J segment 8 bases; nucleotides outside the gene matches: 8. The CDR3 is 15 amino acids. The CDR3 is CASSLRTGGAHEQFF. In DNA form, the CDR3 reads TGTGCCAGCAGTCTTCGGACAGGGGGCGCCCATGAGCAGTTCTTC.